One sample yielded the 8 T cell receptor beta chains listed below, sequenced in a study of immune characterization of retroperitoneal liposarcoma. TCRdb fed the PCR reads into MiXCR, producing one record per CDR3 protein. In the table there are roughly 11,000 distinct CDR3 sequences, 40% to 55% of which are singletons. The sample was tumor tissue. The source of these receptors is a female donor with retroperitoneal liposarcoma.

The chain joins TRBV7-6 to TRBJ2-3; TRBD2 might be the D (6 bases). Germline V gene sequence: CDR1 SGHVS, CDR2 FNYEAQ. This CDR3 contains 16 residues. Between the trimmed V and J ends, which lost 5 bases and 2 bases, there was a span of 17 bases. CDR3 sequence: CASSPGVGEVTDTQYF. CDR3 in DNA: TGTGCCAGCAGCCCGGGTGTGGGGGAGGTCACAGATACGCAGTATTTT.

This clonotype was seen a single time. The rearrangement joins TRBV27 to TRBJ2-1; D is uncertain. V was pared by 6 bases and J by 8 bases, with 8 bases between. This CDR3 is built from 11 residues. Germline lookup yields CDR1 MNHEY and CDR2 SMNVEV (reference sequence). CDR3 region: CASRVEDEQFF. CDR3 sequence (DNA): TGTGCCAGCAGAGTAGAGGATGAGCAGTTCTTC.

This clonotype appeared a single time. CDR3 in amino acids: CAAFGSRDAYNEQFF. The CDR3 DNA reads as TGTGCCGCATTTGGATCCAGGGACGCCTACAATGAGCAGTTCTTC. The gene calls are TRBV6-8 and TRBJ2-1; D may correspond to TRBD1 or TRBD2 (5 bases each). Trimming pared 11 bases from V and 2 bases from J, leaving 19 bases between. This CDR3 region has 15 residues. Germline lookup yields CDR1 MNHGY and CDR2 SAAAGT.

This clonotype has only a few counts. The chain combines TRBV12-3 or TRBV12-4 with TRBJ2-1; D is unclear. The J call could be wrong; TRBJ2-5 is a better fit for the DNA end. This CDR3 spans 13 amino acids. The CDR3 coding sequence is TGTGCCAGCAGTTTAAGGCAGCTAGAGACCCAGTACTTC. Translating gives CASSLRQLETQYF.

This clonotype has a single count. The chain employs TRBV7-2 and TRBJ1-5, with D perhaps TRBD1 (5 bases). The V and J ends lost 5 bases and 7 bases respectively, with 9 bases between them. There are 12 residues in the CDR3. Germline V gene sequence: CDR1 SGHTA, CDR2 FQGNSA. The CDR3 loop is CASSPGGQPQHF. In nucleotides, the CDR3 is TGTGCCAGCAGCCCGGGGGGGCAGCCCCAGCATTTT.

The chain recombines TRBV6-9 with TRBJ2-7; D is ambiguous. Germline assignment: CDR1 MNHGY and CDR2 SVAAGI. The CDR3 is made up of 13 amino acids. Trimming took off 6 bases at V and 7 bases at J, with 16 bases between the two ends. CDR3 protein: CASSSTWGNEQYF. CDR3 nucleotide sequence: TGTGCCAGCAGCTCGACGTGGGGTAATGAGCAGTACTTC.

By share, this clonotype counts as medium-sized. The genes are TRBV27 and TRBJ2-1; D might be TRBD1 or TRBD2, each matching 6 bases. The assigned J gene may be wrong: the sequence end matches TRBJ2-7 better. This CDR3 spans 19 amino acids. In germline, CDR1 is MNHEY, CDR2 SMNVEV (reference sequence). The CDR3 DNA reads TGTGCCAGCAGGTTAAGGGGAGCAAGGGTGCAAGCAGGGGAGGTCGAGCAGTACTTC. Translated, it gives CASRLRGARVQAGEVEQYF.

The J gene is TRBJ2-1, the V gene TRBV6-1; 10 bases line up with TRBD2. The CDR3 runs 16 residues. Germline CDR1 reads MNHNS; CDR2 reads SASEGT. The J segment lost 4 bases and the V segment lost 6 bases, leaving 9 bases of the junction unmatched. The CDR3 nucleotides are TGTGCCAGCAGACCCTTTCTAGCGGGGGTTTACAATGAGCAGTTCTTC. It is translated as CASRPFLAGVYNEQFF.